The 29 T cell receptor beta chains reported below all come from one sample, sequenced in a study of CD8 T cells in ankylosing spondylitis. TCRdb independently ran MiXCR on the 5' RACE reads; one entry per CDR3 protein. The sample lists some 120,000 distinct CDR3 sequences; over 6% were seen once. The sequenced sample was blood, either unsorted or a sorted T cell fraction (not recorded which). Receptors were obtained from a male donor with ankylosing spondylitis or in good health (not recorded which).

This clonotype was counted between two and nine times. The J gene is TRBJ1-2, the V gene TRBV20-1; no clear D. The ends were cut back, 4 bases at V and 10 bases at J, with 22 bases in the middle. Germline loops: CDR1 DFQATT, CDR2 SNEGSKA (reference sequence). This CDR3 comprises 14 residues. CDR3 nucleotide sequence: TGCAGTGCTACAACTCATCTCGGGAGGACCCTCTACACCTTC. Translating it yields CSATTHLGRTLYTF.

This clonotype was seen many times. The chain uses TRBV18 and TRBJ1-5; possible D gene TRBD1, 5 bases. The V gene's germline CDR1 is KGHSH and CDR2 LQKENI. V shed 6 bases and J shed 4 bases, with 16 bases lying between them. The CDR3 contains 15 residues. The CDR3 DNA reads as TGTGCCAGCTCGGACCGGGACTCGAGGAATCAGCCCCAGCATTTT. It yields the protein CASSDRDSRNQPQHF.

There are many counts of this clonotype. The V and J genes are TRBV20-1 and TRBJ2-1; D is possibly TRBD1 (6 bases). The germline CDR1 and CDR2 sequences are DFQATT and SNEGSKA (reference sequence). The CDR3 covers 17 residues. V was pared by 2 bases and J by 1 base, with 18 bases between. CDR3 in amino acids: CSARKGWGLESYNEQFF. For the CDR3, the DNA is TGCAGTGCTAGAAAAGGCTGGGGGCTCGAATCCTACAATGAGCAGTTCTTC.

In its sample, this clonotype was seen many times. J is TRBJ1-6 and V is TRBV6-5, with 7 bases that match TRBD1. This CDR3 comprises 15 residues. The germline gives CDR1 MNHEY, CDR2 SVGAGI. V lost 2 bases to trimming and J lost 8 bases; unmatched junction nucleotides: 6. The CDR3 nucleotides read TGTGCCAGCAGTTACGCCCGACAGGGATATTCACCCCTCCACTTT. Translating gives CASSYARQGYSPLHF.

This clonotype was recorded many times. J is TRBJ2-7 and V is TRBV5-1, with 10 bases lining up with TRBD1. This CDR3 is 15 amino acids long. V lost 4 bases, J lost 2 bases, and 6 bases stayed unmatched. Germline CDR1 is SGHRS and CDR2 is YFSETQ. The CDR3 DNA sequence: TGCGCCAGCAGCCTGTTGGGACAGGGGCCCTACGAGCAGTACTTC. Protein product: CASSLLGQGPYEQYF.

This clonotype came up many times. The chain employs TRBV7-9 and TRBJ1-2; no reliable D call. Trimming removed 1 base at V and 8 bases at J, with 14 bases between. The CDR3 has 14 residues. Germline CDR1 is SEHNR and CDR2 is FQNEAQ (reference sequence). CDR3 amino acids: CASSLGGADPGYTF. The CDR3 bases are TGTGCCAGCAGCTTAGGAGGCGCAGACCCGGGCTACACCTTC.

This chain connects TRBV18 to TRBJ2-3; D possibly corresponds to TRBD2 (5 bases). Germline CDR1 KGHSH, CDR2 LQKENI. Trimming removed 4 bases from V and 8 bases from J, with 16 bases in between. The CDR3 is 14 amino acids. CDR3 loop: CASSREGIGPTQYF. CDR3 DNA: TGTGCCAGCTCACGTGAGGGTATTGGTCCTACGCAGTATTTT. Variable domain in full (rest from reference TRBV18 and TRBJ2-3): NAGVMQNPRHLVRRRGQEARLRCSPMKGHSHVYWYRQLPEEGLKFMVYLQKENIIDESGMPKERFSAEFPKEGPSILRIQQVVRGDSAAYFCASSREGIGPTQYFGPGTRLTVL.

This clonotype was counted ten times or more. The chain joins TRBV7-7 to TRBJ2-1; perhaps TRBD2 as D (5 bases). Germline CDR1 reads SSHAT; CDR2 reads FNYEAQ (reference sequence). Trimming took off 5 bases at V and 7 bases at J, with 21 bases between the two ends. This CDR3 region has 16 residues. CDR3 in amino acids: CASSGAPSPRGNEQFF. CDR3 bases: TGTGCCAGCAGCGGAGCCCCCTCCCCTCGGGGTAATGAGCAGTTCTTC.

This clonotype was seen at least ten times. The chain has TRBV5-1 and TRBJ2-7, with 7 nucleotides matching TRBD1. CDR3 length equals 14 residues. The germline V gene has CDR1 SGHRS and CDR2 YFSETQ. Trimming removed 0 bases from V and 2 bases from J; junction bases left unmatched: 2. The CDR3 DNA sequence: TGCGCCAGCAGCTTGGGGGACAGTACCTACGAGCAGTACTTC. Encoded protein: CASSLGDSTYEQYF.

This clonotype was seen ten or more times. The chain is built from TRBV5-1 and TRBJ2-1; D may be TRBD1 (6 bases). There are 12 residues in the CDR3. CDR1 is SGHRS and CDR2 is YFSETQ in the germline V gene. V lost 4 bases to trimming and J lost 12 bases, with 14 bases between them. DNA for the CDR3: TGCGCCAGCAGCCGTCAGGGGTTTGGGCAGTTCTTC. Translated: CASSRQGFGQFF.

This clonotype turned up a few times. The CDR3 here is CASSQQGIYNSPLHF. CDR3 DNA sequence: TGTGCCAGCAGCCAACAGGGAATTTATAATTCACCCCTCCACTTT. The chain employs TRBV7-2 and TRBJ1-6, with TRBD1 as a possible D gene (6 bases). The CDR3 runs 15 residues. Trimming took off 5 bases at V and 4 bases at J, with 12 bases between the two ends. Germline values: CDR1 SGHTA, CDR2 FQGNSA.

This clonotype has a count of ten or more. The genes are TRBV7-9 and TRBJ1-1; D may be TRBD1 (5 bases). The V gene's germline CDR1 is SEHNR and CDR2 FQNEAQ (reference sequence). This CDR3 is built from 17 residues. V was trimmed by 5 bases and J by 0 bases, leaving 19 bases between them. CDR3 DNA: TGTGCCAGCAGCATAGTCCCAGGGTCCCGCATGAACACTGAAGCTTTCTTT. Translated, it gives CASSIVPGSRMNTEAFF.

This clonotype has only a few counts. This chain uses TRBV3-1 with TRBJ1-5; D ambiguous. This CDR3 comprises 13 residues. The V end was cut by 8 bases, the J end by 13 bases, with 21 bases between. The V gene's germline CDR1 is LGHDT and CDR2 YNNKEL (reference sequence). CDR3 loop: CASSKEVQWPQHF. As DNA, the CDR3 is TGTGCCAGCTCCAAGGAAGTCCAATGGCCACAGCATTTT.

This clonotype was recorded at least ten times. The chain couples TRBV12-3 or TRBV12-4 to TRBJ2-3; D is ambiguous. This CDR3 has 14 residues. Trimming shortened V by 5 bases and J by 2 bases, and 11 bases separated the two germline ends. The CDR3 loop reads CASSPPGPTDTQYF. CDR3 DNA: TGTGCCAGCAGTCCTCCCGGGCCCACAGATACGCAGTATTTT.

This clonotype was seen at least ten times. This rearrangement joins TRBV12-3 or TRBV12-4 to TRBJ1-5, with 9 bases that match TRBD1. V shed 6 bases, J shed 6 bases, and the junction held 9 bases outside the gene matches. The CDR3 has 15 residues. The CDR3 sequence: CASSPGQGKGQPQHF. DNA for the CDR3: TGTGCCAGCAGCCCGGGACAGGGAAAAGGTCAGCCCCAGCATTTT.

This rearrangement joins TRBV5-1 to TRBJ2-7, with D possibly TRBD1 on 5 matching bases. Germline V gene lookup returns CDR1 SGHRS and CDR2 YFSETQ. V lost 0 bases, J lost 6 bases, and 13 bases lay in between. The length of the CDR3 is 14 residues. CDR3 DNA: TGCGCCAGCAGCTTGGGGGCAGGGTTAGGCGAGCAGTACTTC. Encoded protein: CASSLGAGLGEQYF.

This clonotype occurred many times. This rearrangement joins TRBV12-3 or TRBV12-4 to TRBJ2-3, with D uncertain. V was pared by 6 bases and J by 3 bases, with 7 bases between. CDR3 length: 12 amino acids. This CDR3 is CASSGVTDTQYF. The CDR3 DNA reads as TGTGCCAGCAGCGGAGTAACAGATACGCAGTATTTT.

This clonotype was picked up many times. The genes are TRBV5-5 and TRBJ1-2; D call uncertain. Germline V gene sequence: CDR1 SGHKS, CDR2 YYEKEE (reference sequence). The CDR3 spans 15 residues. The V and J ends lost 2 bases and 4 bases respectively, with 15 bases between them. The CDR3 DNA sequence: TGTGCCAGCAGCTTTGGTATAGGGCTCGGCTATGGCTACACCTTC. Translated, it gives CASSFGIGLGYGYTF.

This clonotype occurred many times. V and J are TRBV5-5 and TRBJ2-2, with D maybe TRBD2 (6 bases). V was shortened by 1 base and J by 6 bases, with 7 bases between the two germline ends. CDR3 length equals 13 residues. Germline assignment: CDR1 SGHKS and CDR2 YYEKEE (reference sequence). The CDR3 DNA follows: TGTGCCAGCAGCTTGACGGGGGCCGGGGAGCTGTTTTTT. It specifies CASSLTGAGELFF. Full variable domain (remainder filled in from reference TRBV5-5 and TRBJ2-2): DAGVTQSPTHLIKTRGQQVTLRCSPISGHKSVSWYQQVLGQGPQFIFQYYEKEERGRGNFPDRFSARQFPNYSSELNVNALLLGDSALYLCASSLTGAGELFFGEGSRLTVL.

This clonotype was seen many times. V gene TRBV7-6 combines with J gene TRBJ1-3; possibly TRBD1 for D (6 bases). In germline, CDR1 is SGHVS, CDR2 FNYEAQ. V was clipped by 5 bases and J by 7 bases, with 12 bases between them. This CDR3 comprises 13 residues. The CDR3 DNA reads as TGTGCCAGCAGCGCGGGACATTTCAACACCATATATTTT. Protein sequence: CASSAGHFNTIYF.

This clonotype was counted a few times. V usage is TRBV20-1 and J usage is TRBJ1-5; D remains ambiguous. The CDR3 has 14 amino acids. The V end was cut by 0 bases, the J end by 0 bases, with 6 bases between. Germline V gene data show CDR1 as DFQATT and CDR2 as SNEGSKA (reference sequence). CDR3 amino acids: CSARDAFSNQPQHF. CDR3 sequence (DNA): TGCAGTGCTAGAGATGCCTTTAGCAATCAGCCCCAGCATTTT.

This clonotype showed up many times. This chain links TRBV20-1 with TRBJ2-7, with D hard to call. CDR3 length: 13 residues. The germline gives CDR1 DFQATT, CDR2 SNEGSKA (reference sequence). V lost 0 bases and J lost 6, with 12 bases in between. The CDR3 here is CSAREGYGGEQYF. CDR3 DNA: TGCAGTGCTAGAGAGGGCTACGGTGGCGAGCAGTACTTC.

On this clonotype: This may be a read error, as it is one base from a much larger clone. CDR3 sequence reads: CASSRGGNEKLLF. The CDR3 bases are TGTGCCAGCAGCCGCGGGGGTAATGAAAAACTGTTATTT. The chain recombines TRBV5-4 with TRBJ1-4, with TRBD1 as a possible D gene (5 bases). Germline lookup yields CDR1 SGHNT and CDR2 YYREEE (reference sequence). The CDR3 loop spans 13 amino acids.

This clonotype was observed at least ten times. Sequence at one end of the junction differs from germline and may be a read error. The chain couples TRBV6-1 to TRBJ2-2; D unresolved. The CDR3 loop spans 13 amino acids. The germline CDR1 and CDR2 sequences are MNHNS and SASEGT. CDR3 DNA sequence: TGTGCCAGCATTGAAACGAACACCGGGGAGCTGTTTTTT. This sequence encodes CASIETNTGELFF.

The table lists this clonotype with many counts. The chain is built from TRBV7-9 and TRBJ1-5; 7 positions agree with TRBD1. The CDR3 length is 14 residues. V lost 8 bases to trimming and J lost 4 bases; unmatched junction nucleotides: 8. CDR1 and CDR2 from the germline V gene are SEHNR and FQNEAQ (reference sequence). The DNA for the CDR3 is TGTGCCAGCCGCGGGCAGGGGGAAAATCAGCCCCAGCATTTT. Amino acids: CASRGQGENQPQHF.

In its sample, this clonotype was seen many times. The genes are TRBV10-3 and TRBJ2-6; D is undetermined. Trimming pared 4 bases from V and 0 bases from J, leaving 7 bases between. CDR3 length equals 15 residues. Germline CDR1 and CDR2: ENHRY and SYGVKD. CDR3 DNA: TGTGCCATCAGTGGAACCTACTCTGGGGCCAACGTCCTGACTTTC. Protein: CAISGTYSGANVLTF.

This clonotype was picked up many times. This chain joins TRBV7-8 and TRBJ1-2; D is unclear. CDR1 and CDR2 from the germline V gene are SGHVS and FQNEAQ. The CDR3 is 14 residues long. Trimming pared 2 bases from V and 2 bases from J, leaving 9 bases between. The CDR3 nucleotides read TGTGCCAGCAGCTTAAAGGCGGAAAACTATGGCTACACCTTC. Translated, it gives CASSLKAENYGYTF.

This clonotype was seen at least ten times. This rearrangement joins TRBV29-1 to TRBJ2-2, with 7 positions matching TRBD2. The CDR3 is made up of 16 amino acids. Per germline, CDR1 SQVTM and CDR2 ANQGSEA. V was pared by 2 bases and J by 2 bases, with 8 bases of the junction left unmatched. The CDR3 nucleotides read TGCAGCGTTGAAAACGGGACTACCGTCAACACCGGGGAGCTGTTTTTT. This encodes CSVENGTTVNTGELFF.

This clonotype was observed many times. This chain links TRBV9 with TRBJ2-2; TRBD1 might be the D (6 bases). The CDR3 length is 14 residues. V was shortened by 5 bases and J by 1 base, with 9 bases between the two germline ends. CDR1 SGDLS and CDR2 YYNGEE come from the germline V gene. The CDR3 here is CASSQQGNTGELFF. For the CDR3, the DNA is TGTGCCAGCAGTCAACAGGGGAACACCGGGGAGCTGTTTTTT.